These T cell receptor beta chains were read from a single sample in a study of cytomegalovirus exposure and HLA in healthy donors. Assay used: immunoSEQ multiplex PCR; TCRdb lists only in-frame clones, some missing. The sample has 110,000 or so clones, approximately 88% seen once; the top ten hold about 1.8%. The source material was PBMCs. Receptors originate from a young man in good health and CMV-seronegative. CDR3s leave out the opening cysteine and the closing phenylalanine or tryptophan. Fields, in order: V gene, J gene, D gene, CDR3 protein. The D gene is left open where the match is weak.

TRBV5-6	TRBJ1-6	-	ASSPGIGGISSPLH
TRBV6-5	TRBJ1-1	TRBD1	ASSLGTGNTEAF
TRBV10-3	TRBJ2-7	TRBD1	AISDAEMGQGRYEQY
TRBV14	TRBJ2-2	-	ASSQATGVPGELF
TRBV27	TRBJ2-3	TRBD1	ASSQDRDTDTQY
TRBV18	TRBJ1-1	-	ASSPTQVGGGVEAF
TRBV6-5	TRBJ2-7	TRBD2	ASSRGDAYEQY
TRBV19	TRBJ2-7	-	ASSDRGRRYEQY
TRBV29-1	TRBJ2-3	-	SVDSDTQY
TRBV29-1	TRBJ1-2	TRBD1	SVATGTNYGYT
TRBV30	TRBJ2-3	TRBD1	AWDRVFTDTQY
TRBV20-1	TRBJ1-2	-	SAGGVYGYT
TRBV7-9	TRBJ2-7	TRBD1	ASSFPTGGETYEQY